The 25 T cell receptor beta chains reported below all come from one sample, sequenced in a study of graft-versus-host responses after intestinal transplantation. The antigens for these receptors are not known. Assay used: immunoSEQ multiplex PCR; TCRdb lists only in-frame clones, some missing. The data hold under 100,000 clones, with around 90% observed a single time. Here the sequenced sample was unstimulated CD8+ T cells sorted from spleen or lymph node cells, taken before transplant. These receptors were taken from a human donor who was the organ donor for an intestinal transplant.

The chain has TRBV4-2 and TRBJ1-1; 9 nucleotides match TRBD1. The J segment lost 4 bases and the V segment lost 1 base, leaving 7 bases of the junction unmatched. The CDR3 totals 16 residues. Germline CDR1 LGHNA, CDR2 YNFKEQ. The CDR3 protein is CASSQVPGTGFTEAFF. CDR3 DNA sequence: TGTGCCAGCAGCCAAGTCCCCGGGACAGGGTTCACTGAAGCTTTCTTT.

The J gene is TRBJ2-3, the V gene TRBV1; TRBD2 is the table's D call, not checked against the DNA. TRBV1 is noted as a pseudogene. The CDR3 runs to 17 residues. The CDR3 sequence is CTSSQGVERPSTDTQYF. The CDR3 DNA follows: TGCACCAGCAGCCAAGGGGTTGAGCGACCTAGCACAGATACGCAGTATTTT.

The CDR3 loop is CASSLVLGGNEQYF. The CDR3 DNA is TGTGCCAGCAGCTTAGTTTTGGGGGGAAACGAGCAGTACTTC. This rearrangement joins TRBV7-2 to TRBJ2-7, with D tentatively TRBD2 (6 bases). CDR1 is SGHTA, CDR2 FQGNSA, per germline. The V and J ends lost 1 base and 5 bases respectively, with 12 bases between them. The CDR3 consists of 14 residues.

CDR3: CASSFQGGGRYYGYTF. The CDR3 nucleotides are TGTGCCAGCAGTTTTCAGGGGGGTGGAAGATACTATGGCTACACCTTC. This chain connects TRBV28 to TRBJ1-2; 7 nucleotides line up with TRBD1. From germline, CDR1 is MDHEN and CDR2 SYDVKM. The V segment lost 3 bases and the J segment 3 bases; nucleotides outside the gene matches: 10. The CDR3 loop spans 16 amino acids.

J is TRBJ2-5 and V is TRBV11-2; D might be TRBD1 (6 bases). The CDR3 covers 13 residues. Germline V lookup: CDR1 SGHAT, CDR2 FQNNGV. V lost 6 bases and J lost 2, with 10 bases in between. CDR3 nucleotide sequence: TGTGCCAGCAGGACAGGCACACAAGAGACCCAGTACTTC. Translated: CASRTGTQETQYF.

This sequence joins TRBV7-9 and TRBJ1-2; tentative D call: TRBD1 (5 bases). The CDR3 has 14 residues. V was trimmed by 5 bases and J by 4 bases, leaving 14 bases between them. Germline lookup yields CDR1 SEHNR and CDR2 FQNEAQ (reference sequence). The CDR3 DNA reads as TGTGCCAGCAGCGCGCCCGGGACTGCCTATGGCTACACCTTC. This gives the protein CASSAPGTAYGYTF.

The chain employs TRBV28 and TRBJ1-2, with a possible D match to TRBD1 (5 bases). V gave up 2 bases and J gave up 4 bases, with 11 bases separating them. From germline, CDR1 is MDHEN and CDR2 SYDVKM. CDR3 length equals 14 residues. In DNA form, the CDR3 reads TGTGCCAGCAGTTTAGTTCAGGGTGGCTATGGCTACACCTTC. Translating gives CASSLVQGGYGYTF.

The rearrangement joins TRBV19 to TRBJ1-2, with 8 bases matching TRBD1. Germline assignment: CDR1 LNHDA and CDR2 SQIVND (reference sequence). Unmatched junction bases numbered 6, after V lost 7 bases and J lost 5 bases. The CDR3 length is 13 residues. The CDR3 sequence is CASIARGLYGYTF. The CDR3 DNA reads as TGTGCCAGTATTGCCAGGGGGCTATATGGCTACACCTTC. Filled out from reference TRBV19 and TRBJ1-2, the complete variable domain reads DGGITQSPKYLFRKEGQNVTLSCEQNLNHDAMYWYRQDPGQGLRLIYYSQIVNDFQKGDIAEGYSVSREKKESFPLTVTSAQKNPTAFYLCASIARGLYGYTFGSGTRLTVV.

This chain's CDR3 is CASSPMGGVASEAFF. CDR3 DNA: TGCGCCAGCAGCCCTATGGGGGGGGTGGCTTCTGAAGCTTTCTTT. The J gene is TRBJ1-1, the V gene TRBV4-1; possibly TRBD1 for D (5 bases). Trimming shortened V by 4 bases and J by 6 bases, and 18 bases separated the two germline ends. There are 15 residues in the CDR3. Germline CDR1 and CDR2: MGHRA and YSYEKL.

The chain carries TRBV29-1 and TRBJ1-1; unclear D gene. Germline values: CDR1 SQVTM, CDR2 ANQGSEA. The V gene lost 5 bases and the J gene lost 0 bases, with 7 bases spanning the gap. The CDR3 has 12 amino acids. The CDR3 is CSVSGVNTEAFF. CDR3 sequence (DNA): TGCAGCGTTTCAGGCGTGAACACTGAAGCTTTCTTT.

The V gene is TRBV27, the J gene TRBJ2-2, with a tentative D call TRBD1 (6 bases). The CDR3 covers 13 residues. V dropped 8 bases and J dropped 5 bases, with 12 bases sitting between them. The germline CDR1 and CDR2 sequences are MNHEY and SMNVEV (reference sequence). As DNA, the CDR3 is TGTGCCAGCCGACTCACAGGGACCGGGGAGCTGTTTTTT. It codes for CASRLTGTGELFF.

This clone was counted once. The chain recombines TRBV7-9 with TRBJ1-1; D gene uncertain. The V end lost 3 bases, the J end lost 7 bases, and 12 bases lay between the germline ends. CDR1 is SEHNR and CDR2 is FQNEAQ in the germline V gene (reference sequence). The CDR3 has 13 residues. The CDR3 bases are TGTGCCAGCAGCTTGGGCATTTCCTATGAAGCTTTCTTT. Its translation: CASSLGISYEAFF.

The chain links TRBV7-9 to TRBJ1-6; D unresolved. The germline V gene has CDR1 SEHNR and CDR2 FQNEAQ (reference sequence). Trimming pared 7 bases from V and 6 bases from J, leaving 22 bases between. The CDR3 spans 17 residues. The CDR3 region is CASTHGDGGLFNSPLHF. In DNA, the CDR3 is TGTGCCAGCACCCACGGTGACGGCGGGCTTTTTAATTCACCCCTCCACTTT.

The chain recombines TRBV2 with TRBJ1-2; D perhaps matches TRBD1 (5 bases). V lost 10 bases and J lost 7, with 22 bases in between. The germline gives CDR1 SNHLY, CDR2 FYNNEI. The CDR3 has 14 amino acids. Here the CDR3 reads CATSFQQETLGYTF. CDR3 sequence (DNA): TGTGCCACCTCATTCCAACAGGAAACCCTTGGCTACACCTTC.

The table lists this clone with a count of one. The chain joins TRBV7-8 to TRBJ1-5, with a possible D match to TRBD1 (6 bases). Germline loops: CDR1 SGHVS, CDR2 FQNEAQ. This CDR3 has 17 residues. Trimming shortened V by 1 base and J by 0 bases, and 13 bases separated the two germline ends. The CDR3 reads CASSLGVGQLSNQPQHF. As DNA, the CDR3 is TGTGCCAGCAGCTTAGGTGTGGGACAACTTAGCAATCAGCCCCAGCATTTT.

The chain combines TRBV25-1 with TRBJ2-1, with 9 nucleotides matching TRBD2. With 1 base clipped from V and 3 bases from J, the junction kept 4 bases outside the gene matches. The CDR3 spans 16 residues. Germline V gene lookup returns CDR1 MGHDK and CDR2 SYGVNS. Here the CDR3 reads CASSELAGDFYNEQFF. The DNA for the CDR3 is TGTGCCAGCAGTGAATTAGCGGGGGATTTCTACAATGAGCAGTTCTTC.

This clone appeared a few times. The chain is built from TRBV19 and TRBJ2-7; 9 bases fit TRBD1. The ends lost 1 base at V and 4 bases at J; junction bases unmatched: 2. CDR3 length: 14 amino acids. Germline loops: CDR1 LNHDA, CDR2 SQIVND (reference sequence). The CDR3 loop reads CASSIGTGEYEQYF. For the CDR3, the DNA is TGTGCCAGTAGTATAGGGACAGGGGAATACGAGCAGTACTTC.

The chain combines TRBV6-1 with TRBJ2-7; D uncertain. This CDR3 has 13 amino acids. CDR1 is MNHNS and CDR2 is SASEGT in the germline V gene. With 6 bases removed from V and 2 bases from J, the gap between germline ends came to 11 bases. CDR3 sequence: CASRGTGTYEQYF. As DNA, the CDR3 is TGTGCCAGCAGGGGTACGGGTACCTACGAGCAGTACTTC.

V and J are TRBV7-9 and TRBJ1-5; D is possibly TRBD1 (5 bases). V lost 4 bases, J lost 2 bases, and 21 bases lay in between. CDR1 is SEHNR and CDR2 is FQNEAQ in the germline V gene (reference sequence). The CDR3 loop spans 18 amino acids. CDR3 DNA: TGTGCCAGCAGCTCGACCCTGACTACAACGGGGGGCAATCAGCCCCAGCATTTT. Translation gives CASSSTLTTTGGNQPQHF.

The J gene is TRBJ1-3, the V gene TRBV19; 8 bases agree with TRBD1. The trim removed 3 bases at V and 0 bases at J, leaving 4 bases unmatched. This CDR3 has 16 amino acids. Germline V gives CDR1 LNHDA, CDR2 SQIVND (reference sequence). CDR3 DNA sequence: TGTGCCAGTAGTATCGGAACAGGGGGCTCTGGAAACACCATATATTTT. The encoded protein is CASSIGTGGSGNTIYF. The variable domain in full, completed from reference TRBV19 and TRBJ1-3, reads DGGITQSPKYLFRKEGQNVTLSCEQNLNHDAMYWYRQDPGQGLRLIYYSQIVNDFQKGDIAEGYSVSREKKESFPLTVTSAQKNPTAFYLCASSIGTGGSGNTIYFGEGSWLTVV.

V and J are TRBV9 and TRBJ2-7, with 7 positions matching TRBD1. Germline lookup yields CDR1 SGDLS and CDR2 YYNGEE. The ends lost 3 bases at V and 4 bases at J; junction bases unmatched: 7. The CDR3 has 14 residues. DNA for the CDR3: TGTGCCAGCAGCGCCGGGACAGCTATTTACGAGCAGTACTTC. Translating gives CASSAGTAIYEQYF.

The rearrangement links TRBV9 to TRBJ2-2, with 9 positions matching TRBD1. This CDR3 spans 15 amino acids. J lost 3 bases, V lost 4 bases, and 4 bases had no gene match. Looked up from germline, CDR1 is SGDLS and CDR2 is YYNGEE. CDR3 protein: CASSFGTGHTGELFF. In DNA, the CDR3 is TGTGCCAGCAGCTTTGGGACAGGGCACACCGGGGAGCTGTTTTTT.

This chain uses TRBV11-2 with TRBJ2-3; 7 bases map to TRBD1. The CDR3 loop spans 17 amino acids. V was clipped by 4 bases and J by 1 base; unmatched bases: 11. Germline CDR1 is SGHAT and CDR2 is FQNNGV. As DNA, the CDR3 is TGTGCCAGCAGCTCAAGAACAGGGGCTAGAGGCACAGATACGCAGTATTTT. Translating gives CASSSRTGARGTDTQYF.

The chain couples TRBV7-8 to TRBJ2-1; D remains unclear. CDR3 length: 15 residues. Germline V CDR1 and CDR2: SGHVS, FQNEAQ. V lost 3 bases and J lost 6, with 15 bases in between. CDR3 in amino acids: CASSLRYPLPNEQFF. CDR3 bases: TGTGCCAGCAGCTTGCGCTACCCCCTACCCAATGAGCAGTTCTTC.

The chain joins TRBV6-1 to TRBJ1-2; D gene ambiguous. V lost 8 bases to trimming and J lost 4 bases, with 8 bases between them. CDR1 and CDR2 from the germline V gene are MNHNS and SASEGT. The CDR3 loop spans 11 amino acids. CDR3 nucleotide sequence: TGTGCCAGCGAGGTCCTCTATGGCTACACCTTC. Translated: CASEVLYGYTF.